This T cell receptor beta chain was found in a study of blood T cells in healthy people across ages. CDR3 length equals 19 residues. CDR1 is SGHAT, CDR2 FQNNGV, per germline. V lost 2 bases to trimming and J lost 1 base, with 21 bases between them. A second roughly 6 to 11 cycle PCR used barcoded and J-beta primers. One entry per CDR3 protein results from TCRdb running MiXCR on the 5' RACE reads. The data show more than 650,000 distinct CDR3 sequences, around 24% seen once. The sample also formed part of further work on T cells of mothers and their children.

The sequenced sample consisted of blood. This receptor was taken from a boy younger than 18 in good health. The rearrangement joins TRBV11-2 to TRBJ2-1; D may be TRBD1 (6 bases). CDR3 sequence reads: CASSLWPPLRGISYNEQFF. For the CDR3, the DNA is TGTGCCAGCAGCTTATGGCCCCCCCTAAGGGGGATTTCCTACAATGAGCAGTTCTTC.